What follows are 13 T cell receptor beta chains derived from one specimen sequenced in a study of regulatory T cells in long-lasting Graves disease (dated by TCRdb to the early 2020s). According to the study, the label for this sample's time point signals: newly diagnosed GD, antithyroid drugs for less than 3 months. For both TCR sequencing and RNA sequencing, RNA was extracted from PBMCs in TRIzol. Receptors were amplified or captured by multiplex PCR. Sequencing was carried out with an Illumina HiSeq 4000. TCR beta libraries were built with iRepertoire HTBI primers and Arm-PCR amplification of CDR3 regions. Clones were called with MiXCR by TCRdb after fastp trimmed the public reads at Q25, and only in-frame beta chains were retained. Each CDR3 protein gets just one entry, which takes the most common genes and DNA from the rows behind it. The table for this sample lists hundreds of thousands of distinct CDR3 sequences; approximately 13% of them were counted only once. Over 7.5% of the sample rests with the top ten.

Separately, the same data were catalogued under a study of T cells in Graves' hyperthyroidism and ophthalmopathy.

The source material was peripheral blood mononuclear cells (PBMCs), sampled at new diagnosis, from a patient treated with antithyroid drugs. The receptors shown here come from a man in his thirties or forties with Graves disease. Donor details come from another sample of the same person, matched by shared clones.

This clonotype came up many times. This chain uses TRBV28 with TRBJ2-1, with D unresolved. Per the germline V gene, CDR1 is MDHEN and CDR2 is SYDVKM. There are 15 residues in the CDR3. The V gene lost 3 bases and the J gene lost 6 bases, with 15 bases spanning the gap. In DNA, the CDR3 is TGTGCCAGCAGTTTTGTATTGTCACCCTTCAATGAGCAGTTCTTC. Its translation: CASSFVLSPFNEQFF.

This clonotype was counted between two and nine times. This chain links TRBV7-9 with TRBJ2-5, with D tentatively TRBD2 (6 bases). Trimming shortened V by 5 bases and J by 9 bases, and 13 bases separated the two germline ends. This CDR3 is 12 amino acids long. Looked up from germline, CDR1 is SEHNR and CDR2 is FQNEAQ (reference sequence). Here the CDR3 reads CASSQYSGPQYF. The CDR3 nucleotides read TGTGCCAGCAGCCAATACAGCGGGCCCCAGTACTTC.

This clonotype was observed at least ten times. The rearrangement uses TRBV5-1 and TRBJ2-3; 11 bases map to TRBD2. The germline CDR1 and CDR2 sequences are SGHRS and YFSETQ. CDR3 length: 15 residues. The trim removed 2 bases at V and 6 bases at J, leaving 5 bases unmatched. The chain's CDR3 is CASSLGTSGSDTQYF. The CDR3 coding sequence is TGCGCCAGCAGCTTAGGGACTAGCGGCTCGGATACGCAGTATTTT.

This clonotype was seen repeatedly, ten times or more. The J gene is TRBJ2-5, the V gene TRBV7-8; TRBD2 matches at 12 bases. Per the germline V gene, CDR1 is SGHVS and CDR2 is FQNEAQ. This CDR3 is 18 amino acids long. V dropped 5 bases and J dropped 5; count of bases not matched to a gene: 15. The CDR3 DNA reads TGTGCCAGCAGCGTCCGACTAGCGGGAGTTCCTTCCGGGGAGACCCAGTACTTC. It encodes CASSVRLAGVPSGETQYF.

This clonotype was observed a handful of times. The chain uses TRBV20-1 and TRBJ2-1, with D hard to call. Germline CDR1 reads DFQATT; CDR2 reads SNEGSKA (reference sequence). The V end was cut by 6 bases, the J end by 0 bases, with 15 bases between. The CDR3 has 15 residues. CDR3 in amino acids: CSAPGFGSSYNEQFF. CDR3 coding DNA: TGCAGTGCCCCAGGATTCGGAAGCTCCTACAATGAGCAGTTCTTC.

This clonotype was recorded at least ten times. The V and J genes are TRBV14 and TRBJ1-1, with D unresolved. V was shortened by 0 bases and J by 4 bases, with 3 bases between the two germline ends. CDR1 is SGHDN and CDR2 is FVKESK in the germline V gene. The CDR3 extends over 12 amino acids. The CDR3 sequence is CASSQDSTEAFF. CDR3 nucleotides: TGTGCCAGCAGCCAAGATAGCACTGAAGCTTTCTTT. Filled out from reference TRBV14 and TRBJ1-1, the complete variable domain reads EAGVTQFPSHSVIEKGQTVTLRCDPISGHDNLYWYRRVMGKEIKFLLHFVKESKQDESGMPNNRFLAERTGGTYSTLKVQPAELEDSGVYFCASSQDSTEAFFGQGTRLTVV.

This clonotype was seen a few times. J is TRBJ2-3 and V is TRBV3-1, with 9 bases matching TRBD2. Germline lookup yields CDR1 LGHDT and CDR2 YNNKEL (reference sequence). Trimming cost V 0 bases and J 3 bases; bases outside gene matches: 13. The CDR3 spans 19 residues. The CDR3 region is CASSQESAGGPIPTDTQYF. CDR3 in DNA: TGTGCCAGCAGCCAAGAAAGTGCGGGAGGGCCGATTCCGACAGATACGCAGTATTTT.

This clonotype was observed at least ten times. The rearrangement uses TRBV6-5 and TRBJ2-7, with D possibly matching TRBD2 (7 bases). Germline assignment: CDR1 MNHEY and CDR2 SVGAGI. With 0 bases removed from V and 9 bases from J, the gap between germline ends came to 15 bases. The CDR3 loop spans 14 amino acids. In nucleotides, the CDR3 is TGTGCCAGCAGTTACTCGACGGGGGGCAGCGGGCAGTACTTC. This codes for CASSYSTGGSGQYF.

At least ten counts were recorded for this clonotype. The V and J genes are TRBV12-3 or TRBV12-4 and TRBJ1-1; D remains unclear. V lost 6 bases, J lost 3 bases, and 14 bases lay in between. The CDR3 is 14 residues long. CDR3 sequence (DNA): TGTGCCAGCAGCCCCGGGCTAAAGTACACTGAAGCTTTCTTT. Translated, it gives CASSPGLKYTEAFF.

There are a few counts of this clonotype. DNA for the CDR3: TGTGCCAGCAGCCCAAGACGCAGGGTAGGCGAGCAGTACTTC. Its translation: CASSPRRRVGEQYF. This sequence joins TRBV7-6 and TRBJ2-7; tentative D call: TRBD1 (5 bases). V lost 5 bases, J lost 6 bases, and 17 bases lay in between. The germline gives CDR1 SGHVS, CDR2 FNYEAQ. This CDR3 contains 14 residues.

This clonotype occurred many times. V gene TRBV2 combines with J gene TRBJ2-7, with 8 bases identical to TRBD2. With V trimmed by 6 bases and J by 4 bases, 2 bases remained unmatched. Germline loops: CDR1 SNHLY, CDR2 FYNNEI. The CDR3 contains 12 residues. The CDR3 DNA follows: TGTGCCAGCAGACTAGCGGCTTACGAGCAGTACTTC. As protein: CASRLAAYEQYF.

At least ten counts were recorded for this clonotype. V and J are TRBV2 and TRBJ1-5, with a tentative D call TRBD1 (5 bases). Trimming took off 1 base at V and 6 bases at J, with 10 bases between the two ends. The CDR3 is 14 amino acids. Germline CDR1 reads SNHLY; CDR2 reads FYNNEI. CDR3: CASSEEGLSQPQHF. The CDR3 region has the DNA TGTGCCAGCAGTGAAGAGGGACTTAGTCAGCCCCAGCATTTT.

This clonotype was seen only a few times. The chain combines TRBV27 with TRBJ1-1; weak D call: TRBD1 (5 bases). This CDR3 is built from 18 residues. Trimming removed 0 bases from V and 6 bases from J, with 23 bases in between. Germline lookup yields CDR1 MNHEY and CDR2 SMNVEV (reference sequence). Here the CDR3 reads CASSLSAGGLGRRAEAFF. The CDR3 DNA follows: TGTGCCAGCAGTTTATCGGCGGGGGGACTGGGCAGGCGGGCTGAAGCTTTCTTT.